This TCR beta chain comes out of a study of beta chain features in type 1 diabetes. The study, taken as a whole, reports: Patients with Type 1 diabetes showed moderately but significantly shorter TCRB CDR3s in all four CD4+ subsets.

What was sequenced were expressed TCRB transcripts, since all of the isolated RNA had been reverse transcribed. This table comes from immunoSEQ multiplex PCR, and its TCRdb copy is limited to in-frame clones, with some not included. The table includes roughly 610,000 clones, about 14% detected once. J was trimmed by 3 bases and V by 3 bases; bases with no gene match: 8. The germline V gene encodes CDR1 LNHDA and CDR2 SQIVND (reference sequence). This CDR3 is 15 amino acids long. A remark on this clone: Its antigen is not known.

Via CD45RO/CCR7/CD25/CD127/CD95/CD27, cells of the CD4+ naive, central memory, regulatory and stem cell-like memory subsets were sorted. Over 95% purity was reached by all sorted populations. The sequence was obtained from a man aged 18 to 29 in good health. The genes are TRBV19 and TRBJ2-7; TRBD1 agrees at 7 bases. Sequencing was performed on naive CD4+ T cells from blood. CDR3 DNA sequence: TGTGCCAGTAGTATCCCGCGGACAGGCCACTACGAGCAGTACTTC. Protein: CASSIPRTGHYEQYF.